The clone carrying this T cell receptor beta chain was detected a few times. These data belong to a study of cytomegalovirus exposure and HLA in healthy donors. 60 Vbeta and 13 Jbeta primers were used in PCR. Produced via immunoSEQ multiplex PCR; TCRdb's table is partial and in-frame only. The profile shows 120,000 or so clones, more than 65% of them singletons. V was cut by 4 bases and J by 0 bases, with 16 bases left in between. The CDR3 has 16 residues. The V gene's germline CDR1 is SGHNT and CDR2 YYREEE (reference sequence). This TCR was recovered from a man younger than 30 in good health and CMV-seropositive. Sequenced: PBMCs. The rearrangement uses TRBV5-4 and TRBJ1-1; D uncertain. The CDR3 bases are TGTGCCAGCAGCCATTCTGAATACGGGTTGAACACTGAAGCTTTCTTT. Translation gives CASSHSEYGLNTEAFF.